Shown below are 23 T cell receptor beta chains from a single sample sequenced in a study of blood T cell repertoires in COVID-19 (dated by TCRdb to 2019 to 2021). Libraries were constructed by the immunoSEQ multiplex PCR assay. The source is immuneACCESS, and TCRdb retained only in-frame sequences with V and J called. Part of the clones is not carried over; for the studies checked, unresolved V genes explain less than half of this, and the remainder is unexplained. In this sample the table shows 35,000 to 50,000 clones, roughly 85% of which occur a single time. The ten biggest clones cover about 13% of the sample. The sample taken for sequencing was peripheral blood. All receptors derive from a human donor in a cohort sampled during active COVID-19.

CDR3 sequence: CASSLGGPKTQYF. For the CDR3, the DNA is TGTGCCAGCAGCCTCGGGGGTCCAAAGACCCAGTACTTC. The chain carries TRBV3-1 (or the pseudogene TRBV3-2) and TRBJ2-5; a possible D gene is TRBD2 (6 bases). Germline CDR1 is LGHDT and CDR2 is YNNKEL (reference sequence). The CDR3 sequence is 13 residues long. V lost 4 bases to trimming and J lost 6 bases, with 12 bases between them.

This clone has a handful of counts. V and J are TRBV19 and TRBJ2-1; TRBD2 matches 12 bases. With 0 bases clipped from V and 9 bases from J, the junction kept 15 bases outside the gene matches. From germline, CDR1 is LNHDA and CDR2 SQIVND (reference sequence). CDR3 length: 19 amino acids. The DNA for the CDR3 is TGTGCCAGTAGTATAGAAACTTGGGGGGGACTAGCGGGTTTCGGTGAGCAGTTCTTC. This gives the protein CASSIETWGGLAGFGEQFF.

This chain uses TRBV5-8 with TRBJ1-2; 7 bases align to TRBD1. The V gene's germline CDR1 is SGHTS and CDR2 YDEGEE. There are 15 residues in the CDR3. Unmatched junction bases numbered 9, after V lost 4 bases and J lost 3 bases. This CDR3 is CASSPGTAIYYGYTF. The CDR3 nucleotides read TGTGCCAGCAGCCCCGGGACAGCTATTTACTATGGCTACACCTTC.

The chain employs TRBV4-1 and TRBJ2-7, with D perhaps matching TRBD2 (7 bases). The germline CDR1 and CDR2 sequences are MGHRA and YSYEKL. V lost 2 bases and J 7 bases, leaving 12 bases between the germline ends. This CDR3 is built from 13 residues. The CDR3: CASSQRGAEEQYF. CDR3 coding DNA: TGCGCCAGCAGCCAACGGGGGGCGGAGGAGCAGTACTTC.

This chain links TRBV5-4 with TRBJ2-4; perhaps TRBD1 as D (5 bases). In germline, CDR1 is SGHNT, CDR2 YYREEE (reference sequence). Trimming took 3 bases from V and 1 from J, leaving 17 bases between them. The length of the CDR3 is 17 residues. The CDR3 loop reads CASSSIQDFAAKNIQYF. CDR3 sequence (DNA): TGTGCCAGCAGCTCCATACAGGATTTTGCGGCCAAAAACATTCAGTACTTC.

This chain uses TRBV12-3 or TRBV12-4 with TRBJ2-1; D not certain. V dropped 5 bases and J dropped 9 bases, with 11 bases sitting between them. This CDR3 is 12 amino acids long. CDR3 protein: CASSIARVEQFF. Written as DNA, the CDR3 is TGTGCCAGCAGTATTGCCCGGGTTGAGCAGTTCTTC.

This chain uses TRBV24-1 with TRBJ1-2, with 8 bases matching TRBD1. Germline values: CDR1 KGHDR, CDR2 SFDVKD. The CDR3 spans 13 residues. Losses at the gene ends were 4 bases for V and 7 bases for J; bases not matched to a gene: 4. In nucleotides, the CDR3 is TGTGCCACCAGTGACCGGACAGGGCTTGGCTACACCTTC. This translates into CATSDRTGLGYTF.

This chain links TRBV19 with TRBJ2-3; 10 bases match TRBD1. With V trimmed by 1 base and J by 3 bases, 1 base remained unmatched. The CDR3 length is 15 residues. Germline loops: CDR1 LNHDA, CDR2 SQIVND (reference sequence). The CDR3 DNA reads TGTGCCAGTAGTATAGGGGACAGGGGAACAGATACGCAGTATTTT. It is translated as CASSIGDRGTDTQYF.

The chain employs TRBV29-1 and TRBJ2-1; possibly TRBD1 for D (6 bases). The CDR3 covers 13 residues. CDR1 is SQVTM and CDR2 is ANQGSEA in the germline V gene. Trimming removed 7 bases from V and 5 bases from J, with 15 bases in between. In DNA, the CDR3 is TGCAGCGCCGCGTTGAGACAGGACAATGAGCAGTTCTTC. Its protein product is CSAALRQDNEQFF.

This clone has just a few counts. The chain links TRBV2 to TRBJ1-2; D is undetermined. Trimming removed 3 bases at V and 3 bases at J, with 14 bases between. The germline V gene encodes CDR1 SNHLY and CDR2 FYNNEI. The CDR3 runs 15 residues. CDR3 nucleotide sequence: TGTGCCAGCAGTGACTTGCCGGGGAGGGACTATGGCTACACCTTC. Translated: CASSDLPGRDYGYTF.

The gene calls are TRBV6-5 and TRBJ1-1; 9 nucleotides match TRBD1. Germline V gives CDR1 MNHEY, CDR2 SVGAGI. With V trimmed by 7 bases and J by 3 bases, 6 bases remained unmatched. The CDR3 length is 14 residues. The CDR3, as DNA: TGTGCCAGCAACCTACAGGGGGCGGACACTGAAGCTTTCTTT. Protein product: CASNLQGADTEAFF.

This clone came up a few times. The chain combines TRBV2 with TRBJ1-1; the D is unclear. Germline CDR1 SNHLY, CDR2 FYNNEI. The V end was cut by 6 bases, the J end by 7 bases, with 9 bases between. This CDR3 contains 11 residues. CDR3 protein: CASRVEVEAFF. The CDR3 nucleotides read TGTGCCAGCAGAGTAGAGGTTGAAGCTTTCTTT.

CDR3 in amino acids: CASSPRAGADTQYF. CDR3 DNA sequence: TGTGCCAGCTCACCACGAGCGGGGGCAGATACGCAGTATTTT. V is TRBV18 and J is TRBJ2-3, with TRBD2 matching over 8 bases. The CDR3 loop spans 14 amino acids. Germline CDR1 and CDR2: KGHSH and LQKENI. The V gene end was trimmed by 1 base and the J gene end by 4 bases; junction bases not matched to a gene: 1.

The chain recombines TRBV3-1 (or the pseudogene TRBV3-2) with TRBJ2-3, with 12 bases aligning to TRBD2. Germline CDR1 and CDR2: LGHDT and YNNKEL (reference sequence). The CDR3 totals 17 residues. Unmatched junction bases numbered 4, after V lost 1 base and J lost 2 bases. CDR3 protein: CASSQGLAGAPTDTQYF. CDR3 sequence (DNA): TGTGCCAGCAGCCAAGGACTAGCGGGGGCCCCCACAGATACGCAGTATTTT.

The chain joins TRBV5-1 to TRBJ2-5; 7 nucleotides agree with TRBD2. J lost 2 bases, V lost 0 bases, and 7 bases had no gene match. The CDR3 has 16 residues. CDR1 and CDR2 (germline): SGHRS, YFSETQ. The CDR3, as DNA: TGCGCCAGCAGCTTGGCCGGCTCGGGGGGTCAAGAGACCCAGTACTTC. This codes for CASSLAGSGGQETQYF.

This clone was seen only a few times. V usage is TRBV29-1 and J usage is TRBJ2-7; D uncertain. Per germline, CDR1 SQVTM and CDR2 ANQGSEA. The CDR3 contains 13 residues. Trimming took 4 bases from V and 2 from J, leaving 12 bases between them. CDR3 sequence reads: CSVVRTPPYEQYF. CDR3 coding DNA: TGCAGCGTTGTTCGAACACCTCCCTACGAGCAGTACTTC.

The chain employs TRBV3-1 (or the pseudogene TRBV3-2) and TRBJ1-3; possibly TRBD1 for D (6 bases). CDR1 is LGHDT and CDR2 is YNNKEL in the germline V gene (reference sequence). V was cut by 3 bases and J by 2 bases, with 8 bases left in between. The CDR3 is made up of 14 amino acids. The CDR3 protein is CASSQSGAGNTIYF. In nucleotides, the CDR3 is TGTGCCAGCAGCCAGTCAGGGGCTGGAAACACCATATATTTT.

This rearrangement joins TRBV2 to TRBJ2-5; tentative D call: TRBD2 (5 bases). Trimming took 2 bases from V and 6 from J, leaving 7 bases between them. This CDR3 contains 12 residues. Per germline, CDR1 SNHLY and CDR2 FYNNEI. The DNA for the CDR3 is TGTGCCAGCAGTGAAAACGGGAAGACCCAGTACTTC. It yields the protein CASSENGKTQYF.

This clone is medium-sized (0.01 to 0.1%) within its sample. V gene TRBV9 combines with J gene TRBJ2-1, with 8 bases identical to TRBD2. Trimming at V came to 1 base and at J to 7 bases, leaving 4 bases not matched to a gene. CDR1 and CDR2 (germline): SGDLS, YYNGEE. The CDR3 runs 14 residues. The CDR3 reads CASSVFSGGNEQFF. CDR3 in DNA: TGTGCCAGCAGCGTATTCAGCGGGGGTAATGAGCAGTTCTTC.

The chain has TRBV5-4 and TRBJ2-2, with 8 bases that match TRBD2. The CDR3 covers 13 residues. Germline V lookup: CDR1 SGHNT, CDR2 YYREEE (reference sequence). Trimming at V came to 6 bases and at J to 4 bases, leaving 2 bases not matched to a gene. CDR3 sequence: CASTGGATGELFF. The CDR3, as DNA: TGTGCCAGCACCGGGGGGGCCACCGGGGAGCTGTTTTTT.

V usage is TRBV7-9 and J usage is TRBJ2-2; a weak D match, TRBD1 (6 bases). The germline V gene encodes CDR1 SEHNR and CDR2 FQNEAQ (reference sequence). V was shortened by 4 bases and J by 6 bases, with 12 bases between the two germline ends. CDR3 length: 14 amino acids. This CDR3 reads CASSSGVRSGELFF. The CDR3 nucleotides read TGTGCCAGCAGCTCAGGGGTGCGTTCCGGGGAGCTGTTTTTT.

This chain joins TRBV7-9 and TRBJ2-7, with 8 bases identical to TRBD1. The germline CDR1 and CDR2 sequences are SEHNR and FQNEAQ (reference sequence). The CDR3 loop spans 15 amino acids. V lost 5 bases and J lost 3; bases outside the gene matches: 9. DNA for the CDR3: TGTGCCAGCAGCCACACGACAGGGGTGGTCTACGAGCAGTACTTC. Translating it yields CASSHTTGVVYEQYF.

This chain uses TRBV6-5 with TRBJ2-5, with 11 bases identical to TRBD2. This CDR3 has 15 amino acids. Trimming at V came to 6 bases and at J to 4 bases, leaving 7 bases not matched to a gene. Germline values: CDR1 MNHEY, CDR2 SVGAGI. CDR3 nucleotide sequence: TGTGCCAGCAGCCCGGGAACTAGCGGGGGAGAGACCCAGTACTTC. This translates into CASSPGTSGGETQYF.